This T cell receptor (beta chain) was documented in a study of glioma-infiltrating T cells. Per the germline V gene, CDR1 is DFQATT and CDR2 is SNEGSKA (reference sequence). Trimming took 5 bases from V and 1 from J, leaving 11 bases between them. This CDR3 region has 13 residues. Using RNA template, CDR3s of TCR alpha and beta were amplified with iRepertoire arm-PCR. TCRdb passed the multiplex PCR reads through MiXCR, listing each CDR3 protein once. This table holds about 210,000 distinct CDR3 sequences, 32% found once. This clonotype occurred many times. This clonotype was obtained from a human donor with low-grade glioma or glioblastoma, undergoing nonglioma brain surgery, or in good health (not recorded which). The chain joins TRBV20-1 to TRBJ1-1, with a tentative D call TRBD1 (6 bases). Sequences were obtained from glioma tissue, nonneoplastic brain tissue, or PBMCs (not recorded which). CDR3 sequence (DNA): TGCAGTGCTTATGGGGGGGCGAACACTGAAGCTTTCTTT. Amino acids: CSAYGGANTEAFF.